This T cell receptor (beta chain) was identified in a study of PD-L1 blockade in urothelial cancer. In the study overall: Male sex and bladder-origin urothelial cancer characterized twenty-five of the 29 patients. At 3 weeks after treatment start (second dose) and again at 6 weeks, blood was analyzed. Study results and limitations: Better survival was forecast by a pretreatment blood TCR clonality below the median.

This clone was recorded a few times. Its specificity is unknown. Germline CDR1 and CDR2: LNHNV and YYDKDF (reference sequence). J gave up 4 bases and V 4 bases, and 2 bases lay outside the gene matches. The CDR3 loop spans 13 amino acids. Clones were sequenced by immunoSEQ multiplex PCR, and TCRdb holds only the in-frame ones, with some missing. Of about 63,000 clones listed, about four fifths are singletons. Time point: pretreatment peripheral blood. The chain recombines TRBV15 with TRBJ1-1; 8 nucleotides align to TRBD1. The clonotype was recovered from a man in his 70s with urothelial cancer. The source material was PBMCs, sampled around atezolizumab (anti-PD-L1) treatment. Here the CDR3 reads CATSITGGTEAFF. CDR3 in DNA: TGTGCCACCAGCATAACAGGGGGCACTGAAGCTTTCTTT. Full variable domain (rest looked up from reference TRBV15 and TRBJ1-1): DAMVIQNPRYQVTQFGKPVTLSCSQTLNHNVMYWYQQKSSQAPKLLFHYYDKDFNNEADTPDNFQSRRPNTSFCFLDIRSPGLGDTAMYLCATSITGGTEAFFGQGTRLTVV.